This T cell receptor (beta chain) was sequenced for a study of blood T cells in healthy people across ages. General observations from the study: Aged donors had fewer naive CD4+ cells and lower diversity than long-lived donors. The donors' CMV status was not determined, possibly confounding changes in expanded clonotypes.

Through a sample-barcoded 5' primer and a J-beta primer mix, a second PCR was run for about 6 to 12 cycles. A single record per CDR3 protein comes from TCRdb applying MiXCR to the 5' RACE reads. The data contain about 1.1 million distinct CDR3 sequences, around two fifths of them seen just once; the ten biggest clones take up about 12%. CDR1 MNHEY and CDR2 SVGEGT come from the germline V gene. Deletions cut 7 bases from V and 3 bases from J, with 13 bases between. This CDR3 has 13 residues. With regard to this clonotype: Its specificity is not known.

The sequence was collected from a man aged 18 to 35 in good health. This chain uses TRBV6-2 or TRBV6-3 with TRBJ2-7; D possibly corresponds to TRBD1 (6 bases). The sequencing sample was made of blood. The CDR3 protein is CASTPTGGYEQYF. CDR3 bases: TGTGCCAGCACCCCGACAGGTGGCTACGAGCAGTACTTC.